This T cell receptor (beta chain) derives from a study of blood T cell repertoires in COVID-19. Study summary: PBMCs, B-cell-depleted T cells, or T cells provided the cDNA or gDNA that made up the material.

TCRdb's copy holds only in-frame clones and misses some; the assay was immunoSEQ multiplex PCR. Of roughly 130,000 clones in the sample, 84% were seen once. The CDR3 totals 16 residues. Germline V gene data show CDR1 as MRHNA and CDR2 as SNTAGT. V gave up 7 bases and J gave up 3 bases, with 18 bases separating them. The sample consisted of PBMCs or T cells enriched from blood (not recorded which). This chain links TRBV6-4 with TRBJ2-2; D is possibly TRBD1 (5 bases). The receptor comes from a woman in her 30s who had recovered from COVID-19. The CDR3 spells CASTLSADTYTGELFF. In DNA form, the CDR3 reads TGTGCCAGCACCCTCTCCGCGGACACTTACACCGGGGAGCTGTTTTTT.